This TCR beta chain derives from a study of T-cell reconstitution after alpha-beta-depleted transplantation in children. Whole-study findings and limits: Certain patients had high TCRbeta diversity at day 60, and it came from recipient T cells and thymic progenitors that survived. Reportedly, alpha-beta T cells present about two months post-transplant originated from several hundred expanded clones of graft origin. Newly produced T cells mostly provided counts and TCRbeta diversity after one year, as hyperexpanded clones declined.

Library preparation (for TCRbeta) was performed with unique molecular identifiers. One entry per CDR3 protein, called by TCRdb with MiXCR from the PCR reads. The sample shows about 980,000 distinct CDR3 sequences, about 29% of them seen only once. As to this clonotype: Its antigen is unknown.

V lost 7 bases and J lost 4, with 16 bases in between. In germline, CDR1 is DFQATT, CDR2 SNEGSKA (reference sequence). The CDR3 length is 13 residues. The chain carries TRBV20-1 and TRBJ2-5; D might be TRBD2 (6 bases). The input for sequencing was PBMCs, mostly from graft donor cells, taken 360 days after TCRalphabeta/CD19-depleted stem cell transplant. The clonotype comes from a boy younger than two who had a stem cell transplant for SCID, so the T cells may come from the graft donor. The chain's CDR3 is CSGLGREAETQYF. The DNA of the CDR3 is TGCAGTGGGCTGGGCAGGGAGGCAGAGACCCAGTACTTC.